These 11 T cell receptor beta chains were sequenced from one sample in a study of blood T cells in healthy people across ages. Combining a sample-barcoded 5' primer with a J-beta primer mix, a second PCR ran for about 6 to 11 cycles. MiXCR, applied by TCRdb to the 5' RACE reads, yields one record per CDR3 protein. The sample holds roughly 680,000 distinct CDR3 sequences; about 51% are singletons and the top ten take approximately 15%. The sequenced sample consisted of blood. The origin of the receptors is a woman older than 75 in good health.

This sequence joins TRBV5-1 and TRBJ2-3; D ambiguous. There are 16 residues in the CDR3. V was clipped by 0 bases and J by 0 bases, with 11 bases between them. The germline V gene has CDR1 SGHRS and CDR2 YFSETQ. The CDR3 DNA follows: TGCGCCAGCAGCTTGGGTGTGGGATTGAGCACAGATACGCAGTATTTT. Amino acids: CASSLGVGLSTDTQYF.

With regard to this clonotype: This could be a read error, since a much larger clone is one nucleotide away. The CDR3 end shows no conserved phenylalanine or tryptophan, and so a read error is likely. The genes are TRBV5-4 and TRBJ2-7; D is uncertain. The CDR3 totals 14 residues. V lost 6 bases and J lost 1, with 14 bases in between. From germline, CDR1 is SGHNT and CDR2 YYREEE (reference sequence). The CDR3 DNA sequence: TGTGCCAGCACGCCCTTTGCGGCTTCCTACGAGCAGTACATC. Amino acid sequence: CASTPFAASYEQYI.

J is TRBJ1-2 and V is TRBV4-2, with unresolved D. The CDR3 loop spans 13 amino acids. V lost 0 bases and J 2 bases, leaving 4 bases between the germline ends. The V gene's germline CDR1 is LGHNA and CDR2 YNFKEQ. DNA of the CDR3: TGTGCCAGCAGCCAAGATGAAAACTATGGCTACACCTTC. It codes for CASSQDENYGYTF.

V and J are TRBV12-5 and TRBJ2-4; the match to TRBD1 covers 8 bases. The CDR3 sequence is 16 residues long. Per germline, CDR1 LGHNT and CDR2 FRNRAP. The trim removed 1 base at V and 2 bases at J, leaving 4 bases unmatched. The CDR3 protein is CASGLDRGLTKNIQYF. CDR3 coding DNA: TGTGCTAGTGGTTTGGACAGGGGGTTGACCAAAAACATTCAGTACTTC.

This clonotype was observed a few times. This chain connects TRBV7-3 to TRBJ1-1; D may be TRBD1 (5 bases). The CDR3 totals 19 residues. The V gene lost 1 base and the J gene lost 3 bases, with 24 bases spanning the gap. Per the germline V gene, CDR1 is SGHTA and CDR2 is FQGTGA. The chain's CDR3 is CASSLISAVDQGVDTEAFF. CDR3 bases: TGTGCCAGCAGCTTAATTTCGGCAGTCGACCAGGGAGTGGACACTGAAGCTTTCTTT.

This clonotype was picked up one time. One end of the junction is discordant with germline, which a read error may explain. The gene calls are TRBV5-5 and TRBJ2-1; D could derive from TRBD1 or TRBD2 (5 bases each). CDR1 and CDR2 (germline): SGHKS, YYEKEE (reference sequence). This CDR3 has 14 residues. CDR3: CASSSGASTGELFF. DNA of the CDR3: TGTGCCAGCAGCTCCGGGGCGTCCACCGGGGAGCTGTTCTTC.

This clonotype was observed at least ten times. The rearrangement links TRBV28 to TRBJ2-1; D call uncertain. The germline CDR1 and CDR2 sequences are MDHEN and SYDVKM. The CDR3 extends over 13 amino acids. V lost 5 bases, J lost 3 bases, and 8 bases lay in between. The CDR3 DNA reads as TGTGCCAGCAGTGCCCTCATCTACAATGAGCAGTTCTTC. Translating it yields CASSALIYNEQFF.

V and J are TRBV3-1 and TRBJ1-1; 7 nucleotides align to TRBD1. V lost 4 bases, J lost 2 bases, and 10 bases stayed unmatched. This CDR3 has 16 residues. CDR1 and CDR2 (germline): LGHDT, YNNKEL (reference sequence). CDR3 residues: CASSPHHRGPNTEAFF. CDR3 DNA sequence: TGTGCCAGCAGCCCGCATCACAGGGGCCCTAACACTGAAGCTTTCTTT.

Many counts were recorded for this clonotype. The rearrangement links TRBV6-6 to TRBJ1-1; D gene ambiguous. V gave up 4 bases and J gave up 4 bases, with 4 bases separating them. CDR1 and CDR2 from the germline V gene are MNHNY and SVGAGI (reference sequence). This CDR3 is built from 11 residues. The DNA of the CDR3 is TGTGCCAGCAGTTTGGTCACTGAAGCTTTCTTT. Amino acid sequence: CASSLVTEAFF.

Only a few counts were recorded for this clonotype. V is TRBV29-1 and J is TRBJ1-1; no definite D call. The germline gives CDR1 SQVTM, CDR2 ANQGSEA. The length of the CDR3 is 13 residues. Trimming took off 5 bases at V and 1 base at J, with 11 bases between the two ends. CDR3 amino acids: CSVSAGKNTEAFF. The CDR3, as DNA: TGCAGCGTTTCTGCCGGGAAGAACACTGAAGCTTTCTTT.

In nucleotides, the CDR3 is TGCGCCAGCGGCCCCGGACCGGGGGGCAATCAGCCCCAGCATTTT. The encoded protein is CASGPGPGGNQPQHF. The chain uses TRBV4-1 and TRBJ1-5, with D possibly matching TRBD1 (5 bases). This CDR3 contains 15 residues. CDR1 and CDR2 (germline): MGHRA, YSYEKL. V shed 8 bases and J shed 2 bases, with 16 bases lying between them.